This paragraph reports one TCR beta chain. This entry is derived from a study of blood T cell repertoires in COVID-19. Study as a whole: Both acute and convalescent COVID-19 samples were obtained from the United States, Italy and Spain. T cells, B-cell-depleted T cells, or PBMCs provided the cDNA or gDNA that served as material.

Germline-derived CDR1 and CDR2 are MNHEY and SVGAGI. The V end was cut by 5 bases, the J end by 6 bases, with 12 bases between. CDR3 length: 13 amino acids. Per the study methods: Reference gene primers were amplified, and this amplification served to estimate nucleated cell counts. The protocol was immunoSEQ multiplex PCR, while the TCRdb copy is restricted to in-frame clones and leaves out a portion. D and trimming come from the DNA, and the V and J calls and clone size come from that table. The sample holds 70,000 to 75,000 clones, approximately 88% seen once. The chain links TRBV6-5 to TRBJ2-3; no reliable D call. This sequence was found in a human donor in a cohort sampled during active COVID-19. What was sequenced was peripheral blood. CDR3 residues: CASSPRRVDTQYF. As DNA, the CDR3 is TGTGCCAGCAGTCCGCGTCGTGTGGATACGCAGTATTTT.